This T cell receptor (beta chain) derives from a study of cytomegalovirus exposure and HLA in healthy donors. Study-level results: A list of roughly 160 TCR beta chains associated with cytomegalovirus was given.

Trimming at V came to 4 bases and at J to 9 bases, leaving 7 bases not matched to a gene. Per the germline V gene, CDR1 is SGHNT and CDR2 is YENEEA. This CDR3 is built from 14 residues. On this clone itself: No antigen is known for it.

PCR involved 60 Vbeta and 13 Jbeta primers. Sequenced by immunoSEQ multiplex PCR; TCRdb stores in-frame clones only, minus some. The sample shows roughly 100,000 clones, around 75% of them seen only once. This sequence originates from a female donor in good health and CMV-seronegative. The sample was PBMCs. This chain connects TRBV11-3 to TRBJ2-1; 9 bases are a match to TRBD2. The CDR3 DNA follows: TGTGCCAGCAGCTCGAGTAGCGGGAGAGGTGAGCAGTTCTTC. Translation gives CASSSSSGRGEQFF. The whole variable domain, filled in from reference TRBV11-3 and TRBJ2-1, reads EAGVVQSPRYKIIEKKQPVAFWCNPISGHNTLYWYLQNLGQGPELLIRYENEEAVDDSQLPKDRFSAERLKGVDSTLKIQPAELGDSAVYLCASSSSSGRGEQFFGPGTRLTVL.